This T cell receptor (beta chain) appears in the sequencing data of a study of blood T cell repertoires in COVID-19. Study-wide context: Acute-phase and convalescent COVID-19 samples originated in the United States, Italy and Spain.

The CDR3 consists of 16 residues. The V gene end was trimmed by 4 bases and the J gene end by 6 bases; junction bases not matched to a gene: 8. Per the germline V gene, CDR1 is SGHRS and CDR2 is YFSETQ. Here immunoSEQ multiplex PCR was the method, and the copy in TCRdb shows in-frame clones only, minus some. Of fewer than 350,000 clones listed, about nine tenths are singletons. This clonotype originated in a woman in her twenties or thirties with acute COVID-19. The specimen was PBMCs or T cells enriched from blood (not recorded which). This sequence joins TRBV5-1 and TRBJ2-7; 15 bases are shared with TRBD2. CDR3 DNA: TGCGCCAGCAGCCATGGACTAGCGGGAGGGCCGTCCGAGCAGTACTTC. Translation gives CASSHGLAGGPSEQYF.